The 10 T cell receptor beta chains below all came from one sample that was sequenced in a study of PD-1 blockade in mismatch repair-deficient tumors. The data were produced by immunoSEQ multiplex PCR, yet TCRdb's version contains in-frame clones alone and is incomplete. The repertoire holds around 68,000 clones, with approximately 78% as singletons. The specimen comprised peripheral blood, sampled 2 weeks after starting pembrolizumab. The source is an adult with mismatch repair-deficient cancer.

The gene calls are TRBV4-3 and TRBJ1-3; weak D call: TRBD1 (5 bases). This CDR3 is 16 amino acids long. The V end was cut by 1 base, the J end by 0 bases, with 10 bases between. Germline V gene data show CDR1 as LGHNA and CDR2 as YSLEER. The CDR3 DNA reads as TGCGCCAGCAGCCAAGCCCCACAGGTCTCTGGAAACACCATATATTTT. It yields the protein CASSQAPQVSGNTIYF.

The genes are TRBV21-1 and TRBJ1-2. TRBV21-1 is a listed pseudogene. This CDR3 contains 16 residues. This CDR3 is CASSSPGRGYPYGYTF. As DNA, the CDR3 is TGTGCCAGCAGCTCCCCGGGCCGGGGTTACCCCTATGGCTACACCTTC.

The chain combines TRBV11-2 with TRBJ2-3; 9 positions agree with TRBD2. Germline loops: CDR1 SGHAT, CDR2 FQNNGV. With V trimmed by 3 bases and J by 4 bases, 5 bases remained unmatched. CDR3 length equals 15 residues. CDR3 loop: CASSLVSGRSDTQYF. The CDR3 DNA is TGTGCCAGCAGCTTGGTTAGCGGGAGATCAGATACGCAGTATTTT. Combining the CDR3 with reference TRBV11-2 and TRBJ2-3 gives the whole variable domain EAGVAQSPRYKIIEKRQSVAFWCNPISGHATLYWYQQILGQGPKLLIQFQNNGVVDDSQLPKDRFSAERLKGVDSTLKIQPAKLEDSAVYLCASSLVSGRSDTQYFGPGTRLTVL.

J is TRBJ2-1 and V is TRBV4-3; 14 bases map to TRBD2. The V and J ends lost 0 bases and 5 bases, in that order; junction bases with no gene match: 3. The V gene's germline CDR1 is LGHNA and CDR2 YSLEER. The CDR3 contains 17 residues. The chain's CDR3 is CASSQEPGLAGDNEQFF. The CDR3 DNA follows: TGCGCCAGCAGCCAAGAACCGGGACTAGCGGGAGACAATGAGCAGTTCTTC.

The CDR3 bases are TGTGCCAGCAGTGACTTGGGTGAGCAGTTCTTC. Protein: CASSDLGEQFF. V is TRBV6-4 and J is TRBJ2-1, with unresolved D. Between the trimmed V and J ends, which lost 1 base and 9 bases, there was a span of 4 bases. Germline V CDR1 and CDR2: MRHNA, SNTAGT. The CDR3 is 11 amino acids.

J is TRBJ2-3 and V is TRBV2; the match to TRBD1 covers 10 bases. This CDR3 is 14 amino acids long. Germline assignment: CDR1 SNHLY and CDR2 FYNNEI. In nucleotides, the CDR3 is TGTGCTGATACTAGGGACAGGGGTACAGATACGCAGTATTTT. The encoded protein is CADTRDRGTDTQYF.

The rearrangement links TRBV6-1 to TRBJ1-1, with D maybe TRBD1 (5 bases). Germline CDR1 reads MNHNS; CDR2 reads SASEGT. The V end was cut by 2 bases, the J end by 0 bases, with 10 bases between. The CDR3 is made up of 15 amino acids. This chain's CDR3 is CASSEWGRVNTEAFF. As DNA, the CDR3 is TGTGCCAGCAGTGAATGGGGCAGGGTGAACACTGAAGCTTTCTTT.

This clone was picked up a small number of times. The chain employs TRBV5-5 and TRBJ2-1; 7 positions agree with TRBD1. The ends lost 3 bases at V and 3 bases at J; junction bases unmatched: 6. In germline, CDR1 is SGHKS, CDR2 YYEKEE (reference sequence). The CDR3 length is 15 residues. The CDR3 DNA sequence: TGTGCCAGCAGCTCGACAGGGAGTCACTACAATGAGCAGTTCTTC. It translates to CASSSTGSHYNEQFF.

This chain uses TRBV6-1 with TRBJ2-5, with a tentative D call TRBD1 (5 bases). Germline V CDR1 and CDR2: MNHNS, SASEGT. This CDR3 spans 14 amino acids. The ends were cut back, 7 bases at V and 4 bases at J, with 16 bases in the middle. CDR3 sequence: CASTEGAVSETQYF. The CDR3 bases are TGTGCCAGCACCGAAGGGGCAGTTTCAGAGACCCAGTACTTC.

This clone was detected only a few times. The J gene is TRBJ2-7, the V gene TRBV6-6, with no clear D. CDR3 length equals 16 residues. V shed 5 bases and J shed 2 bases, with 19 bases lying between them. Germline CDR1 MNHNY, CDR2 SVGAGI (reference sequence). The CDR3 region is CASSPHPGRGTYEQYF. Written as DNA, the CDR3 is TGTGCCAGCAGTCCCCACCCGGGTCGCGGCACCTACGAGCAGTACTTC.